These 10 T cell receptor beta chains share one sample of origin, sequenced in a study of cytomegalovirus exposure and HLA in healthy donors. Primers for the PCR totalled 60 Vbeta and 13 Jbeta. TCRdb's table, derived via immunoSEQ multiplex PCR, lists solely in-frame clones and lacks some. This sample has about 270,000 clones, with 72% found just once. The sample was PBMCs. The receptors here all came from a female donor in good health and CMV-seronegative.

This clone appeared a single time. The chain joins TRBV7-2 to TRBJ2-7; D is perhaps TRBD1 (6 bases). From germline, CDR1 is SGHTA and CDR2 FQGNSA. Between the trimmed V and J ends, which lost 4 bases and 3 bases, there was a span of 16 bases. There are 15 residues in the CDR3. CDR3 protein: CASSSAGTMNYEQYF. CDR3 sequence (DNA): TGTGCCAGCAGCTCCGCCGGGACAATGAACTACGAGCAGTACTTC.

This clone was observed a handful of times. The chain recombines TRBV30 with TRBJ1-2; D perhaps matches TRBD1 (6 bases). Germline loops: CDR1 GTSNPN, CDR2 SVGIG (reference sequence). This CDR3 comprises 11 residues. Trimming removed 5 bases at V and 6 bases at J, with 10 bases between. CDR3 coding DNA: TGTGCCTGGGACAGGCAGAATGGCTACACCTTC. This translates into CAWDRQNGYTF.

J is TRBJ2-7 and V is TRBV6-1, with 7 bases lining up with TRBD2. This CDR3 contains 17 residues. Germline V lookup: CDR1 MNHNS, CDR2 SASEGT. V was pared by 3 bases and J by 3 bases, with 14 bases of the junction left unmatched. For the CDR3, the DNA is TGTGCCAGCAGTGAGCCCCCGGGGCTAGCGGAGGTCTACGAGCAGTACTTC. Encoded protein: CASSEPPGLAEVYEQYF.

This clone showed up just once. The chain employs TRBV21-1 and TRBJ2-1; the D call of TRBD2 is as the table states it, not checked on the DNA. TRBV21-1 is a pseudogene. The CDR3 consists of 17 residues. CDR3 loop: CASSNRLAESSYNEQFF. CDR3 in DNA: TGTGCCAGCAGCAATAGACTTGCCGAGAGCTCCTACAATGAGCAGTTCTTC.

The table lists this clone with a few counts. This rearrangement joins TRBV29-1 to TRBJ2-1; the match to TRBD2 covers 9 bases. Germline V gene sequence: CDR1 SQVTM, CDR2 ANQGSEA. V gave up 4 bases and J gave up 7 bases; unmatched junction bases: 14. The CDR3 length is 16 residues. CDR3 nucleotides: TGCAGCGTTGCCAGGACAGGAGGGACTAGCCTAAATGAGCAGTTCTTC. It yields the protein CSVARTGGTSLNEQFF.

This chain links TRBV2 with TRBJ2-6; D is perhaps TRBD2 (5 bases). The germline V gene encodes CDR1 SNHLY and CDR2 FYNNEI. Trimming cost V 5 bases and J 0 bases, with 11 bases left between them. The CDR3 totals 16 residues. The CDR3 loop reads CASSPKRYSGANVLTF. DNA of the CDR3: TGTGCCAGCAGTCCGAAGCGGTACTCTGGGGCCAACGTCCTGACTTTC.

The V gene is TRBV19, the J gene TRBJ2-7; 10 bases are shared with TRBD1. The CDR3 has 13 amino acids. Germline V gives CDR1 LNHDA, CDR2 SQIVND (reference sequence). V lost 9 bases, J lost 7 bases, and 9 bases stayed unmatched. The CDR3 DNA reads TGTGCCAGCCACGGACAGGGGGTTGGAGAGCAGTACTTC. Its translation is CASHGQGVGEQYF.

This rearrangement joins TRBV15 to TRBJ1-4; TRBD1 matches at 8 bases. The CDR3 loop spans 14 amino acids. Germline V CDR1 and CDR2: LNHNV, YYDKDF (reference sequence). V was clipped by 3 bases and J by 7 bases; unmatched bases: 4. The CDR3 DNA follows: TGTGCCACCAGCAGTGGACAGGGCACTGAAAAACTGTTTTTT. This gives the protein CATSSGQGTEKLFF.

This clone appeared a few times. This chain joins TRBV23-1 and TRBJ2-2; TRBD1 agrees at 7 bases. TRBV23-1 is given ORF status, its function remaining uncertain. With V trimmed by 3 bases and J by 7 bases, 5 bases remained unmatched. This CDR3 contains 14 residues. CDR3 DNA: TGCGCCAGCAGTCAGACAGGGTTCGGCGGGGAGCTGTTTTTT. Translating gives CASSQTGFGGELFF.

The chain joins TRBV18 to TRBJ2-4; TRBD1 matches 7 bases. CDR3 length: 16 residues. V gave up 3 bases and J gave up 2 bases; unmatched junction bases: 7. Germline loops: CDR1 KGHSH, CDR2 LQKENI. CDR3 nucleotide sequence: TGTGCCAGCTCACCCGTCAGGGACAGTTCCAAAAACATTCAGTACTTC. Protein: CASSPVRDSSKNIQYF.